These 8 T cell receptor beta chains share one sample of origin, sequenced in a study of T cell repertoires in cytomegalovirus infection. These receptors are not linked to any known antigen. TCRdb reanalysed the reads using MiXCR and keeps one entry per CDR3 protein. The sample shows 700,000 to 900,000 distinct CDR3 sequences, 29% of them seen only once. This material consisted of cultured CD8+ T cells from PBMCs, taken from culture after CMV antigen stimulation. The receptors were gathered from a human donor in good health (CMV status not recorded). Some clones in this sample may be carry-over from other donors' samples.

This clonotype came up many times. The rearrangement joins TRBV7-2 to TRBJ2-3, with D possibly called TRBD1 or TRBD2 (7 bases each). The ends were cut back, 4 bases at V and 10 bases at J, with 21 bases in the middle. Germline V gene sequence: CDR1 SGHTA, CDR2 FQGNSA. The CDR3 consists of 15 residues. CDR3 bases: TGTGCCAGCAGCTCAGGGGGGGGGCCTTTCAAATCGCAGTATTTT. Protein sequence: CASSSGGGPFKSQYF.

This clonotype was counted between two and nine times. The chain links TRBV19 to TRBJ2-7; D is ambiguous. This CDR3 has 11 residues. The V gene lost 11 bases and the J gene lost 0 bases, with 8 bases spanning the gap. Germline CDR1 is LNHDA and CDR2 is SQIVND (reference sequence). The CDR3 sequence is CAVGYSYEQYF. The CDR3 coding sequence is TGTGCCGTCGGGTACTCCTACGAGCAGTACTTC.

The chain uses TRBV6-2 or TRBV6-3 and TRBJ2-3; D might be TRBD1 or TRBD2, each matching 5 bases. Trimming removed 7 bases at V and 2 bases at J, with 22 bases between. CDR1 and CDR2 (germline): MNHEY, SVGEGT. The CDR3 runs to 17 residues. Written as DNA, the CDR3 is TGTGCCAGCACCCCTTTGGAGAGGGGATCCAACACAGATACGCAGTATTTT. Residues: CASTPLERGSNTDTQYF.

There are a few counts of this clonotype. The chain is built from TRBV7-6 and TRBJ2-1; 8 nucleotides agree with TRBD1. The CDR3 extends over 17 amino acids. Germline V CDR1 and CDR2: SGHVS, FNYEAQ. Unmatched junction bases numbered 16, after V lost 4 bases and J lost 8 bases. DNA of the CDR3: TGTGCCAGCAGCTCGACCATATCGGGACAGGTTAGCGATGAGCAGTTCTTC. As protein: CASSSTISGQVSDEQFF.

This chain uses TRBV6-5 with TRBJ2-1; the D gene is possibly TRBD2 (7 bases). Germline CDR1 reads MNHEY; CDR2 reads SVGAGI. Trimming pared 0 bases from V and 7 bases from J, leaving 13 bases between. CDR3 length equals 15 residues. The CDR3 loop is CASSYSGGGLNEQFF. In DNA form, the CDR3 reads TGTGCCAGCAGTTACTCTGGGGGGGGCCTAAATGAGCAGTTCTTC.

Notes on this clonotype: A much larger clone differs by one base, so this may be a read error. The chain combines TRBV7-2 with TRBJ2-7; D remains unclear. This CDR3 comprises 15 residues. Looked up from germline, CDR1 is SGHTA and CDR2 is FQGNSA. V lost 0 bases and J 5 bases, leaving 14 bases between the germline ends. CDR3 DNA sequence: TGTGCCAGCAGCTTAGCGCGCAGTGGGTTCAACGAGCAGTACTTC. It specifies CASSLARSGFNEQYF.

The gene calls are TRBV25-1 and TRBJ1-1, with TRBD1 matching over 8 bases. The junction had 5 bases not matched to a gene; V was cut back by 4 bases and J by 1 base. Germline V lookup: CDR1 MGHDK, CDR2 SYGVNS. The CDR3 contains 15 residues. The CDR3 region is CASSGVGTGNTEAFF. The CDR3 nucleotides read TGTGCCAGCAGTGGTGTTGGGACAGGGAACACTGAAGCTTTCTTT.

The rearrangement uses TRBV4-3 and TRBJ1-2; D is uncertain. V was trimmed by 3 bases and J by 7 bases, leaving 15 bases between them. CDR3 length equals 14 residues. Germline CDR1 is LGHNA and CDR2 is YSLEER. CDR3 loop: CASSQIDGFSGYTF. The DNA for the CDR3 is TGCGCCAGCAGCCAGATAGACGGTTTCTCTGGCTACACCTTC.